This T cell receptor (beta chain) comes out of a study of cytomegalovirus exposure and HLA in healthy donors. Findings of the study overall: Most TCR sequences proved rare, with some public TCRs found in many donors. Reportedly, cytomegalovirus status was diagnosed with high sensitivity and specificity.

CDR1 and CDR2 from the germline V gene are SGHTA and FQGNSA. The V gene end was trimmed by 1 base and the J gene end by 0 bases; junction bases not matched to a gene: 2. This CDR3 contains 15 residues. In the case of this clone: As yet, its antigen is unknown.

Generated by immunoSEQ multiplex PCR, the TCRdb table keeps only in-frame clones and is missing some. The data show 90,000 to 130,000 clones, 89% seen once. V gene TRBV7-2 combines with J gene TRBJ2-5, with 7 bases fitting TRBD2. Source material: PBMCs. The TCR was taken from a woman between 18 and 29 years old in good health and CMV-seronegative. The DNA of the CDR3 is TGTGCCAGCAGCTTAGGCCTAGCGGACCAAGAGACCCAGTACTTC. It codes for CASSLGLADQETQYF.